These 16 T cell receptor beta chains were all obtained from the same sample, sequenced in a study of blood T cell repertoires in COVID-19. The method was immunoSEQ multiplex PCR; TCRdb's version includes in-frame clones alone and lacks a portion of them. Here the sample spans roughly 43,000 clones, almost 90% being singletons. Material: peripheral blood. The source of these receptors is a man aged 50-59 years with active COVID-19.

J is TRBJ2-4 and V is TRBV15; 8 bases map to TRBD1. The CDR3 length is 17 residues. Trimming at V came to 0 bases and at J to 3 bases, leaving 7 bases not matched to a gene. In germline, CDR1 is LNHNV, CDR2 YYDKDF (reference sequence). The CDR3: CATSREQGGQGKNIQYF. DNA for the CDR3: TGTGCCACCAGCAGAGAACAGGGGGGTCAAGGCAAAAACATTCAGTACTTC.

The chain employs TRBV30 and TRBJ1-3, with 7 bases matching TRBD1. Per germline, CDR1 GTSNPN and CDR2 SVGIG (reference sequence). The CDR3 is 11 residues long. After removal of 7 bases from V and 7 bases from J, the junction contained 4 bases not matched to a gene. In DNA form, the CDR3 reads TGTGCCTATAACAGGGGTAACACCATATATTTT. Translation gives CAYNRGNTIYF.

This clone was detected only a few times. J is TRBJ1-5 and V is TRBV24-1, with D possibly being TRBD1 (5 bases). The CDR3 loop spans 16 amino acids. V lost 4 bases and J lost 5, with 17 bases in between. Germline CDR1 is KGHDR and CDR2 is SFDVKD. CDR3 DNA sequence: TGTGCCACCAGTGACCCCAGGCGGGGCGCAGATCAGCCCCAGCATTTT. It is translated as CATSDPRRGADQPQHF.

The chain couples TRBV5-1 to TRBJ2-3; TRBD2 matches at 8 bases. The trim removed 4 bases at V and 5 bases at J, leaving 12 bases unmatched. The length of the CDR3 is 16 residues. In germline, CDR1 is SGHRS, CDR2 YFSETQ. The CDR3, as DNA: TGCGCCAGCAGCATTGGACTAGCTTTGGATGTAGATACGCAGTATTTT. Encoded protein: CASSIGLALDVDTQYF.

The rearrangement uses TRBV19 and TRBJ1-2; D is possibly TRBD1 (6 bases). The CDR3 loop spans 13 amino acids. Germline V gene data show CDR1 as LNHDA and CDR2 as SQIVND (reference sequence). Trimming shortened V by 7 bases and J by 4 bases, and 13 bases separated the two germline ends. CDR3 sequence reads: CASTLAGAYGYTF. CDR3 bases: TGTGCCAGTACCTTAGCAGGGGCCTATGGCTACACCTTC.

This clone is a singleton in its sample. V and J are TRBV5-1 and TRBJ2-7; possibly TRBD2 for D (6 bases). The CDR3 has 14 residues. CDR1 is SGHRS, CDR2 YFSETQ, per germline. Trimming took off 2 bases at V and 0 bases at J, with 9 bases between the two ends. CDR3 sequence (DNA): TGCGCCAGCAGCTTTCAGACTAGCTCCTACGAGCAGTACTTC. Translating it yields CASSFQTSSYEQYF.

The rearrangement links TRBV29-1 to TRBJ2-7, with 12 bases fitting TRBD1. The CDR3 runs 13 residues. Per germline, CDR1 SQVTM and CDR2 ANQGSEA. The V segment lost 4 bases and the J segment 5 bases; nucleotides outside the gene matches: 3. CDR3 bases: TGCAGCGTTGTTGGGACAGGGGGCAACGAGCAGTACTTC. As protein: CSVVGTGGNEQYF.

The J gene is TRBJ2-7, the V gene TRBV28, with 14 bases matching TRBD2. This CDR3 comprises 15 residues. Germline trimming cut 5 bases from V and 3 bases from J; bases unmatched to any gene: 3. Germline CDR1 and CDR2: MDHEN and SYDVKM. CDR3 protein: CASSPGLAGGYEQYF. The CDR3 bases are TGTGCCAGCAGTCCAGGACTAGCGGGGGGCTACGAGCAGTACTTC.

This sequence joins TRBV2 and TRBJ1-6, with no clear D. V was shortened by 4 bases and J by 10 bases, with 20 bases between the two germline ends. Per the germline V gene, CDR1 is SNHLY and CDR2 is FYNNEI. The CDR3 consists of 16 residues. The DNA of the CDR3 is TGTGCCAGCAGTGGGCACGCGGTAATCCCATCGTCACCCCTCCACTTT. Protein sequence: CASSGHAVIPSSPLHF.

This chain connects TRBV2 to TRBJ1-2; D not resolved. This CDR3 has 13 residues. V lost 7 bases, J lost 5 bases, and 14 bases lay in between. Germline V lookup: CDR1 SNHLY, CDR2 FYNNEI. This CDR3 reads CASKVADIYGYTF. As DNA, the CDR3 is TGTGCCAGCAAAGTCGCAGATATTTATGGCTACACCTTC.

The chain employs TRBV10-2 and TRBJ1-2; TRBD1 might be the D (6 bases). Germline V gene sequence: CDR1 WSHSY, CDR2 SAAADI. Trimming removed 6 bases at V and 1 base at J, with 12 bases between. The CDR3 is made up of 14 amino acids. CDR3 nucleotide sequence: TGCGCCAGCAGGGGGACAACCGATAACTATGGCTACACCTTC. Translating it yields CASRGTTDNYGYTF.

This clone was seen a single time. The rearrangement links TRBV28 to TRBJ1-2; the match to TRBD1 covers 8 bases. V lost 4 bases and J lost 7; bases outside the gene matches: 8. This CDR3 spans 14 amino acids. Germline V lookup: CDR1 MDHEN, CDR2 SYDVKM. CDR3 in amino acids: CASSSGQGEFGYTF. As DNA, the CDR3 is TGTGCCAGCAGTTCTGGACAGGGAGAGTTTGGCTACACCTTC.

J is TRBJ2-2 and V is TRBV10-3, with D perhaps matching TRBD2 (5 bases). CDR1 is ENHRY, CDR2 SYGVKD, per germline. The CDR3 contains 17 residues. V lost 6 bases and J lost 5, with 22 bases in between. The DNA of the CDR3 is TGTGCCATCAGGGCGGGTGCGACCCTTGTGGGGACCGGGGAGCTGTTTTTT. Its translation is CAIRAGATLVGTGELFF.

The chain couples TRBV5-5 to TRBJ1-5, with TRBD1 matching 9 bases. J lost 6 bases, V lost 4 bases, and 8 bases had no gene match. Germline values: CDR1 SGHKS, CDR2 YYEKEE (reference sequence). The CDR3 runs 15 residues. CDR3 in DNA: TGTGCCAGCAGCCCACAGGGGGCGCGTAGTCAGCCCCAGCATTTT. It encodes CASSPQGARSQPQHF.

The chain recombines TRBV9 with TRBJ2-7; 7 nucleotides line up with TRBD2. After removal of 2 bases from V and 1 base from J, the junction contained 6 bases not matched to a gene. Germline-derived CDR1 and CDR2 are SGDLS and YYNGEE. This CDR3 comprises 15 residues. CDR3 bases: TGTGCCAGCAGCGTCTCCGGGACTACTTCCTACGAGCAGTACTTC. Residues: CASSVSGTTSYEQYF.

This clone was counted a single time. V is TRBV3-1 (or the pseudogene TRBV3-2) and J is TRBJ1-2, with 9 bases matching TRBD1. Germline trimming cut 6 bases from V and 8 bases from J; bases unmatched to any gene: 7. The CDR3 has 13 residues. Germline CDR1 and CDR2: LGHDT and YNNKEL (reference sequence). The CDR3 reads CASRLQGARGYTF. As DNA, the CDR3 is TGTGCCAGCAGGTTACAGGGGGCGCGGGGCTACACCTTC.